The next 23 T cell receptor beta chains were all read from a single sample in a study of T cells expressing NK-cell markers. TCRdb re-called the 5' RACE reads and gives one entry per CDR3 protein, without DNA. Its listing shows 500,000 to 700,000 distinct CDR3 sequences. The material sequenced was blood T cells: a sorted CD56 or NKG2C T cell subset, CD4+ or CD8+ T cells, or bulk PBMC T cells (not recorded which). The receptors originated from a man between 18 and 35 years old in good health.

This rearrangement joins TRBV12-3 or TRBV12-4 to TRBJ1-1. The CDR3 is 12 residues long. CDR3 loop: CASSFGLAVAFF.

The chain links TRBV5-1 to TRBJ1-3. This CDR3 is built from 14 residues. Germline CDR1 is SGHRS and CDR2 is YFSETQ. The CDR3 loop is CASSLETQRNTIYF. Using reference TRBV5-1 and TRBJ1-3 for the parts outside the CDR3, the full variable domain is KAGVTQTPRYLIKTRGQQVTLSCSPISGHRSVSWYQQTPGQGLQFLFEYFSETQRNKGNFPGRFSGRQFSNSRSEMNVSTLELGDSALYLCASSLETQRNTIYFGEGSWLTVV.

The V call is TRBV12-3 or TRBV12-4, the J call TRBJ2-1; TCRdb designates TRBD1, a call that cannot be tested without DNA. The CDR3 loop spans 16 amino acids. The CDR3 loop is CASRRNMGQSRGEQFF.

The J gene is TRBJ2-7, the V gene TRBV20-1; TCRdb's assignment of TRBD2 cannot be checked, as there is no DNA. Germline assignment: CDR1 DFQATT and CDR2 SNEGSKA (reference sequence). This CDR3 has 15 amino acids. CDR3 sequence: CSARVQREVRYEQYF.

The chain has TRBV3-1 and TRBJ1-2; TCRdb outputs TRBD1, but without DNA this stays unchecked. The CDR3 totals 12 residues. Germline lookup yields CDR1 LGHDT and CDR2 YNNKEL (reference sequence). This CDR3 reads CASSPGQEGYTF.

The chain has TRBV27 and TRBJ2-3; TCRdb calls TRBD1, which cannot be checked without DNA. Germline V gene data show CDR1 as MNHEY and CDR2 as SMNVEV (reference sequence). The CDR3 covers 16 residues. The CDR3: CASRPKGRKSTDTQYF.

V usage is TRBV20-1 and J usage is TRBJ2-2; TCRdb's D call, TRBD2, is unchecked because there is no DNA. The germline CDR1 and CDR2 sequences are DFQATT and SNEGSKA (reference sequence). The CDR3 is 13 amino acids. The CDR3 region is CGTTSVNTGELFF.

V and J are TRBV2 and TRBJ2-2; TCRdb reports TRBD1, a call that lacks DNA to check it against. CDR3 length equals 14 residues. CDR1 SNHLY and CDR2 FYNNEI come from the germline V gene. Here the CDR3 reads CASRRGSNTGELFF.

Here the CDR3 reads CATRRGGDNEQFF. The chain is built from TRBV24-1 and TRBJ2-1; the D call of TRBD1 rests on TCRdb alone, since no DNA is present to check it. CDR3 size: 13 residues. The germline V gene has CDR1 KGHDR and CDR2 SFDVKD.

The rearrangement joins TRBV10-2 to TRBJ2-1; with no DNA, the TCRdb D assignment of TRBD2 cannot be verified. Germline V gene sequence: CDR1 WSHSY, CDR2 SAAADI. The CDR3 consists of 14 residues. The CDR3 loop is CASSVREGLYEQFF.

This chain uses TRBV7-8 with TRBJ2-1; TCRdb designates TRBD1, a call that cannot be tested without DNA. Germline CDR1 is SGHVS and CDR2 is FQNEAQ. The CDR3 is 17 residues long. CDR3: CASSFTSGTKAYNEQFF.

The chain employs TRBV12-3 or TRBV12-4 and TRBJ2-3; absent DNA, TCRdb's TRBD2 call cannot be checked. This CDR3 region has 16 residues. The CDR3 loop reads CASSPLLALYTDTQYF.

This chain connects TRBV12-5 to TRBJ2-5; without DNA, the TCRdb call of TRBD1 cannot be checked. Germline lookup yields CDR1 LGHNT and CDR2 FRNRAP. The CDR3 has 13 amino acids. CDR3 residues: CASGTGIQETQYF.

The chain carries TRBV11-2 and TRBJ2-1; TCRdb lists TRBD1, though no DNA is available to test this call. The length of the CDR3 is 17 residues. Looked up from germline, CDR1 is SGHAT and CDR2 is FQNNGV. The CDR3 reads CASSFSGGKSSYNEQFF.

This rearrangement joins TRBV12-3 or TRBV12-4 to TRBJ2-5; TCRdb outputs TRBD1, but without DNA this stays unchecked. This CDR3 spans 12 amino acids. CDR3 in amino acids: CASTQGGETQYF.

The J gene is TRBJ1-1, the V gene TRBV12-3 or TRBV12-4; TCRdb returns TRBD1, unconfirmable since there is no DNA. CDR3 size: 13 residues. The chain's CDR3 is CASSLGQGYLAFF.

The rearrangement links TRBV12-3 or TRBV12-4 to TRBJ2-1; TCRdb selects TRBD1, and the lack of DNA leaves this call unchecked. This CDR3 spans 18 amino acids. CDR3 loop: CASSLGEGLMSSYNEQFF.

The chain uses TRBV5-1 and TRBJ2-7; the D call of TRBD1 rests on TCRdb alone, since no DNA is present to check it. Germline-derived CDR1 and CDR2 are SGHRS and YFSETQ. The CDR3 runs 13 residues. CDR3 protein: CASSFPGSYEQYF.

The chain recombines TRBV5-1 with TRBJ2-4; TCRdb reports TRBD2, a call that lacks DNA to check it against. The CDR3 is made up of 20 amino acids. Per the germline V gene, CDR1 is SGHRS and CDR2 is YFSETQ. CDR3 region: CASSLEGLAGSTLAKNIQYF. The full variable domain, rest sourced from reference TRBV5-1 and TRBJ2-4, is KAGVTQTPRYLIKTRGQQVTLSCSPISGHRSVSWYQQTPGQGLQFLFEYFSETQRNKGNFPGRFSGRQFSNSRSEMNVSTLELGDSALYLCASSLEGLAGSTLAKNIQYFGAGTRLSVL.

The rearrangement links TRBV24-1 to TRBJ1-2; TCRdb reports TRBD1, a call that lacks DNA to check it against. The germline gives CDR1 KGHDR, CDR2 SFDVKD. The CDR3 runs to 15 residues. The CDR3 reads CATSDSGRGNYGYTF.

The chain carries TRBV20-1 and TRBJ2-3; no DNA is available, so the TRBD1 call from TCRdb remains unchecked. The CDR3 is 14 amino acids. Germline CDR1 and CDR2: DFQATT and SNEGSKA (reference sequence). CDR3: CSAIYRMSTDTQYF.

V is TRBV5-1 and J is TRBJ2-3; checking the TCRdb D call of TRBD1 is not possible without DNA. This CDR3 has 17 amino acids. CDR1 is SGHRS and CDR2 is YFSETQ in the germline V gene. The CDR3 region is CASSHILPGQGANTQYF.

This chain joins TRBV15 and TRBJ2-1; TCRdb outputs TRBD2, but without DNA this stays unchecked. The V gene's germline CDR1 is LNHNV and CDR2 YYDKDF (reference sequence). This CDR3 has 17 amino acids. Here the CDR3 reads CATSRERLAGGYNEQFF. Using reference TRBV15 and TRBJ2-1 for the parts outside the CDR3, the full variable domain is DAMVIQNPRYQVTQFGKPVTLSCSQTLNHNVMYWYQQKSSQAPKLLFHYYDKDFNNEADTPDNFQSRRPNTSFCFLDIRSPGLGDTAMYLCATSRERLAGGYNEQFFGPGTRLTVL.